This TCR beta chain was recorded in a study of cytomegalovirus exposure and HLA in healthy donors. There are a few counts of this clone. In the PCR, 60 Vbeta and 13 Jbeta primers were used. Methods used by the authors: Counted up in a later analysis, unique TCR beta chains came to about 80 million, with about 9.9 million shared. TCRdb's copy holds only in-frame clones and misses some; the assay was immunoSEQ multiplex PCR. V, J and clone size are taken as reported in that table, and D and trimming were inferred from the DNA itself. Found here are 100,000 to 130,000 clones, approximately 80% of them singletons; the top ten hold more than 4%. CDR1 and CDR2 (germline): MNHEY, SMNVEV (reference sequence). The CDR3 loop spans 14 amino acids. Between the trimmed V and J ends, which lost 3 bases and 8 bases, there was a span of 13 bases.

Source material: PBMCs. This receptor was taken from a male donor in good health and CMV-seronegative. The chain joins TRBV27 to TRBJ1-4, with D maybe TRBD1 (5 bases). CDR3 protein: CASSLQRGGEKLFF. In DNA, the CDR3 is TGTGCCAGCAGTTTGCAAAGGGGTGGGGAAAAACTGTTTTTT.